The next 17 T cell receptor beta chains were all read from a single sample in a study of Graves' ophthalmopathy and Graves' hyperthyroidism. Investigators amplified TCR beta CDR3 regions from RNA transcripts. HTBI primers were employed in first-round RT-PCR, then a second-round multiplex PCR followed. TCRdb ran MiXCR on the multiplex PCR reads and lists one entry per CDR3 protein. The sample has about 370,000 distinct CDR3 sequences, about a sixth seen once. Sequenced sample: peripheral blood. The source is an adult woman with stable Graves' hyperthyroidism.

This clonotype showed up many times. This chain uses TRBV20-1 with TRBJ1-1; 8 bases are a match to TRBD1. The length of the CDR3 is 15 residues. Germline V gene sequence: CDR1 DFQATT, CDR2 SNEGSKA (reference sequence). Trimming at V came to 3 bases and at J to 5 bases, leaving 11 bases not matched to a gene. The CDR3 reads CSASIFGTGSTEAFF. The CDR3 bases are TGCAGTGCTAGCATTTTCGGGACAGGAAGTACTGAAGCTTTCTTT.

This clonotype was observed at least ten times. The V gene is TRBV28, the J gene TRBJ2-4; 8 positions agree with TRBD2. Germline CDR1 MDHEN, CDR2 SYDVKM. The CDR3 extends over 16 amino acids. V gave up 8 bases and J gave up 1 base; unmatched junction bases: 10. The DNA of the CDR3 is TGTGCCAGCTCCTCGGGGGGGGTCGTTGCCAAAAACATTCAGTACTTC. Translation gives CASSSGGVVAKNIQYF.

This clonotype was seen repeatedly, ten times or more. The genes are TRBV2 and TRBJ2-7; 14 positions agree with TRBD2. The length of the CDR3 is 18 residues. Germline trimming cut 6 bases from V and 4 bases from J; bases unmatched to any gene: 14. Per germline, CDR1 SNHLY and CDR2 FYNNEI. CDR3 in amino acids: CASRKTSGRVRPAYEQYF. Written as DNA, the CDR3 is TGTGCCAGCAGGAAGACTAGCGGGAGGGTGAGGCCAGCGTACGAGCAGTACTTC.

The V and J genes are TRBV12-3 or TRBV12-4 and TRBJ2-5, with D possibly matching TRBD2 (6 bases). Trimming stripped 1 base from V and 0 bases from J, with 18 bases between. This CDR3 region has 18 residues. The CDR3 here is CASSLGPETREYQETQYF. DNA of the CDR3: TGTGCCAGCAGTTTAGGGCCGGAGACTAGAGAGTACCAAGAGACCCAGTACTTC.

The chain joins TRBV12-3 or TRBV12-4 to TRBJ2-5; TRBD2 matches 14 bases. This CDR3 has 19 residues. V was clipped by 5 bases and J by 2 bases; unmatched bases: 13. CDR3 in amino acids: CASSKPGLAGAMGQETQYF. The CDR3 region has the DNA TGTGCCAGCAGTAAACCGGGACTAGCGGGGGCGATGGGGCAAGAGACCCAGTACTTC.

The J gene is TRBJ1-5, the V gene TRBV12-3 or TRBV12-4; a weak D match, TRBD1 (5 bases). Trimming took off 2 bases at V and 7 bases at J, with 9 bases between the two ends. CDR3 length: 13 residues. The CDR3 nucleotides are TGTGCCAGCAGTTTAAGCAGGGAGCAGCCCCAGCATTTT. Residues: CASSLSREQPQHF.

The chain carries TRBV10-3 and TRBJ2-5; 9 nucleotides agree with TRBD1. Per the germline V gene, CDR1 is ENHRY and CDR2 is SYGVKD. The CDR3 length is 15 residues. Losses at the gene ends were 2 bases for V and 3 bases for J; bases not matched to a gene: 4. The CDR3 loop reads CAISEPGQGKETQYF. The DNA for the CDR3 is TGTGCCATCAGTGAGCCGGGACAGGGTAAAGAGACCCAGTACTTC.

Turning to this clonotype: Since a much larger clone is just one base distant, this may be a read error. The chain has TRBV19 and TRBJ2-7; tentative D call: TRBD1 (5 bases). Trimming left V 9 bases short and J 3 bases short, with 15 bases between. This CDR3 is built from 13 residues. Germline V gene sequence: CDR1 LNHDA, CDR2 SQIVND (reference sequence). The CDR3 is CASSLGVRYEQYF. In DNA, the CDR3 is TGTGCCAGCAGTTTAGGGGTCCGCTACGAGCAGTACTTC.

This clonotype was seen many times. V usage is TRBV29-1 and J usage is TRBJ1-5; 7 bases agree with TRBD1. V lost 4 bases and J lost 2; bases outside the gene matches: 5. The CDR3 sequence is 14 residues long. The germline CDR1 and CDR2 sequences are SQVTM and ANQGSEA. CDR3 region: CSVAQGTGNQPQHF. The CDR3 coding sequence is TGCAGCGTTGCGCAGGGGACAGGCAATCAGCCCCAGCATTTT.

This clonotype occurred many times. The chain recombines TRBV12-3 or TRBV12-4 with TRBJ2-2, with unresolved D. The CDR3 loop spans 14 amino acids. Trimming cost V 3 bases and J 2 bases, with 7 bases left between them. The CDR3 spells CASSFGSNTGELFF. CDR3 in DNA: TGTGCCAGCAGTTTTGGATCCAACACCGGGGAGCTGTTTTTT.

This clonotype was seen repeatedly, ten times or more. A read error may account for a junction end that differs from germline. This chain links TRBV20-1 with TRBJ1-1, with TRBD1 identical over 8 bases. This CDR3 is 16 amino acids long. Per germline, CDR1 DFQATT and CDR2 SNEGSKA (reference sequence). In DNA form, the CDR3 reads TGCAGTGCTCCCCCAGGGGGCGCACAGTCGTTTCCTGAGGCTTTCTTT. It codes for CSAPPGGAQSFPEAFF.

This clonotype has more than one count but fewer than ten. The chain carries TRBV29-1 and TRBJ2-7; D is possibly TRBD1 (7 bases). This CDR3 has 12 amino acids. The germline V gene has CDR1 SQVTM and CDR2 ANQGSEA. The V end lost 7 bases, the J end lost 0 bases, and 10 bases lay between the germline ends. CDR3 nucleotide sequence: TGCAGCGGGGGGGACAGCTCCTACGAGCAGTACTTC. This sequence encodes CSGGDSSYEQYF.

This clonotype has at least ten counts. The chain employs TRBV5-1 and TRBJ2-7; 9 bases match TRBD1. The CDR3 covers 15 residues. Germline-derived CDR1 and CDR2 are SGHRS and YFSETQ. J was trimmed by 5 bases and V by 4 bases; bases with no gene match: 10. CDR3 in amino acids: CASSRWDRAIDEQYF. As DNA, the CDR3 is TGCGCCAGCAGCCGATGGGACAGGGCGATTGACGAGCAGTACTTC.

This clonotype was observed a handful of times. The V and J genes are TRBV18 and TRBJ2-2, with D perhaps matching TRBD1 (6 bases). The germline V and J ends were trimmed by 2 bases and 3 bases, with 13 bases remaining between them. Looked up from germline, CDR1 is KGHSH and CDR2 is LQKENI. The CDR3 covers 16 residues. CDR3 nucleotides: TGTGCCAGCTCACCAGACAGGATAGGGTACACCGGGGAGCTGTTTTTT. It codes for CASSPDRIGYTGELFF.

This chain joins TRBV6-1 and TRBJ1-1; D is possibly TRBD1 (6 bases). V lost 0 bases and J lost 3, with 11 bases in between. This CDR3 is 15 amino acids long. Germline assignment: CDR1 MNHNS and CDR2 SASEGT. DNA of the CDR3: TGTGCCAGCAGTGAAGCCCCGGGACACCACACTGAAGCTTTCTTT. It specifies CASSEAPGHHTEAFF.

Only a few counts were recorded for this clonotype. A read error is possible here, since a much larger clone lies one base away. The genes are TRBV20-1 and TRBJ1-1, with a possible D match to TRBD1 (6 bases). The length of the CDR3 is 13 residues. CDR1 DFQATT and CDR2 SNEGSKA come from the germline V gene (reference sequence). V lost 0 bases to trimming and J lost 4 bases, with 9 bases between them. DNA of the CDR3: TGCAGTGCTAGAGAGCCAGGGGTCACTGAAGCTTTCTTT. It yields the protein CSAREPGVTEAFF.

This clonotype was counted at least ten times. The V call is TRBV12-3 or TRBV12-4, the J call TRBJ2-7; TRBD1 is a possible D gene (6 bases). This CDR3 contains 14 residues. V shed 5 bases and J shed 4 bases, with 15 bases lying between them. The CDR3 reads CASSTAGVWYEQYF. Here the CDR3 DNA reads TGTGCCAGCAGTACAGCAGGGGTTTGGTACGAGCAGTACTTC.